The rows below give T cell receptor beta chains drawn from one sample of a study of blood T cell repertoires in COVID-19. Sequenced by immunoSEQ multiplex PCR; TCRdb stores in-frame clones only, minus some. The data show under 300,000 clones, 65% to 85% seen once. The sample taken for sequencing was peripheral blood. The receptors stem from a woman aged 40 to 50 with active or convalescent COVID-19. CDR3s include the opening cysteine and the closing phenylalanine or tryptophan. Each record gives: CDR3 DNA, CDR3 protein, J gene, D gene, V gene, clone size. The D gene is left open where the match is weak. Expanded clones are given a class, and other clones once, few, many or no size at all.

DNA: TGTGCCAGCAGCTTACGCCAGGGTAATCAGCCCCAGCATTTT
CDR3: CASSLRQGNQPQHF
J: TRBJ1-5
D: NA
V: TRBV7-3
size: NA

DNA: TGTGCCAGCACCCCGGAGGGGTATGGCTACACCTTC
CDR3: CASTPEGYGYTF
J: TRBJ1-2
D: NA
V: TRBV28
size: NA

DNA: TGTGCCAGCAGTAAGGGGCGTTTAAGCTCCTACAATGAGCAGTTCTTC
CDR3: CASSKGRLSSYNEQFF
J: TRBJ2-1
D: NA
V: TRBV2
size: NA

DNA: TGTGCCAGCAGCCAGACTCTGACAGGGGGACATAACTATGGCTACACCTTC
CDR3: CASSQTLTGGHNYGYTF
J: TRBJ1-2
D: TRBD1
V: TRBV3-1/TRBV3-2
size: NA

DNA: TGTGCCAGCAGCCGACAGGGTGAGGGCTACACCTTC
CDR3: CASSRQGEGYTF
J: TRBJ1-2
D: TRBD1
V: TRBV27
size: NA

DNA: TGTGCCAGCAGCGCGGACTCCGAAGACACTGAAGCTTTCTTT
CDR3: CASSADSEDTEAFF
J: TRBJ1-1
D: NA
V: TRBV6-4
size: few

DNA: TGTGCCTGGACCAGGGGATTCGGCACTGAAGCTTTCTTT
CDR3: CAWTRGFGTEAFF
J: TRBJ1-1
D: NA
V: TRBV30
size: many

DNA: TGTGCCAGCAGTTTAGAGCCGCATGAGCAGTTCTTC
CDR3: CASSLEPHEQFF
J: TRBJ2-1
D: NA
V: TRBV12-3/TRBV12-4
size: NA

DNA: TGTGCCAGCAGCCAAGATTTGGGGCGGCTAGCCAAAAACATTCAGTACTTC
CDR3: CASSQDLGRLAKNIQYF
J: TRBJ2-4
D: NA
V: TRBV4-2
size: NA

DNA: TGTGCCTGGAGTGTGACACAGGCCAGCGGGGAGCTGTTTTTT
CDR3: CAWSVTQASGELFF
J: TRBJ2-2
D: NA
V: TRBV30
size: once

DNA: TGTGCCAGCAGCCAAGTTAGGGAGGAGACCCAGTACTTC
CDR3: CASSQVREETQYF
J: TRBJ2-5
D: NA
V: TRBV3-1/TRBV3-2
size: NA

DNA: TGCAGCGTTGACATTCCCTCACGGGACACTGAAGCTTTCTTT
CDR3: CSVDIPSRDTEAFF
J: TRBJ1-1
D: NA
V: TRBV29-1
size: NA

DNA: TGCAGTGGAGACAGGCTAGAAGGCTACACCTTC
CDR3: CSGDRLEGYTF
J: TRBJ1-2
D: NA
V: TRBV20-1
size: few

DNA: TGTGCCATCAGTGGGGACAGGTCCATCACAGATACGCAGTATTTT
CDR3: CAISGDRSITDTQYF
J: TRBJ2-3
D: TRBD1
V: TRBV10-3
size: NA

DNA: TGTGCCAGCACCCTAGGGACAGGGGGCAGAGGCTATGGCTACACCTTC
CDR3: CASTLGTGGRGYGYTF
J: TRBJ1-2
D: TRBD1
V: TRBV9
size: NA

DNA: TGTGCCAGCTCTGAACCGGGACAGGGGTCTGAAGCTTTCTTT
CDR3: CASSEPGQGSEAFF
J: TRBJ1-1
D: TRBD1
V: TRBV7-3
size: NA

DNA: TGTGCCATCAGTGAGAGGAGGGACAGGGGAAACACCATATATTTT
CDR3: CAISERRDRGNTIYF
J: TRBJ1-3
D: TRBD1
V: TRBV10-3
size: NA

DNA: TGTGCCAGCAGCGTCCCGTCCCCCCAACTAGCGGGGGATAATGAGCAGTTCTTC
CDR3: CASSVPSPQLAGDNEQFF
J: TRBJ2-1
D: TRBD2
V: TRBV7-9
size: NA

DNA: TGTGCCAGCACCGGGACAGGGGGATTAATGAACACTGAAGCTTTCTTT
CDR3: CASTGTGGLMNTEAFF
J: TRBJ1-1
D: TRBD1
V: TRBV7-8
size: NA

DNA: TGCGCCAGCAGCCAAGGGGGAGCGGGGAACTACAATGAGCAGTTCTTC
CDR3: CASSQGGAGNYNEQFF
J: TRBJ2-1
D: TRBD2
V: TRBV4-1
size: NA

DNA: TGTGCCAGCAGTGATCCAGGAAGAGACAGGGGAAGGGGCGCTGAAGCTTTCTTT
CDR3: CASSDPGRDRGRGAEAFF
J: TRBJ1-1
D: TRBD1
V: TRBV2
size: NA

DNA: TGTGCCAGCAGCCAAGGGACAGCGTTTGAAGCTTTCTTT
CDR3: CASSQGTAFEAFF
J: TRBJ1-1
D: NA
V: TRBV3-1/TRBV3-2
size: many